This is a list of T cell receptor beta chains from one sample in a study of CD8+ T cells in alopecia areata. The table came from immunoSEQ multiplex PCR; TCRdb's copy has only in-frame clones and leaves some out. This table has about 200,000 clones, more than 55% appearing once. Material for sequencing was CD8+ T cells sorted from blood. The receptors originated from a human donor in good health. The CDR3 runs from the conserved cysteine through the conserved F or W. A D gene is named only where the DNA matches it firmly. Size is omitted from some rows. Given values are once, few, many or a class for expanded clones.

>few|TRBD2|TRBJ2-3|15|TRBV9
CASSVGGGDTDTQYF
TGTGCCAGCAGCGTAGGCGGGGGGGACACAGATACGCAGTATTTT
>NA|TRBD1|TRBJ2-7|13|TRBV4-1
CASSQGQGHEQYF
TGCGCCAGCAGCCAAGGACAGGGCCACGAGCAGTACTTC
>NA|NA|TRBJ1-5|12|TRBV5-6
CASSFGNQPQHF
TGTGCCAGCAGCTTCGGAAATCAGCCCCAGCATTTT
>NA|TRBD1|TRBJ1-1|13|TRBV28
CASRLGQGTEAFF
TGTGCCAGCAGATTGGGACAGGGAACTGAAGCTTTCTTT
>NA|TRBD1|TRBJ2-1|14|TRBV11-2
CASSSGTGDSEQFF
TGTGCCAGCAGCTCGGGGACAGGCGATAGTGAGCAGTTCTTC
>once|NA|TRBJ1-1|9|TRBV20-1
CSASPKAFF
TGCAGTGCTAGTCCGAAAGCTTTCTTT
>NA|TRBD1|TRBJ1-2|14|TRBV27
CASSLLGTGDGYTF
TGTGCCAGCAGTTTATTGGGGACAGGGGATGGCTACACCTTC
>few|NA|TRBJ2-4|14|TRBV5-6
CASSVLGGDNIQYF
TGTGCCAGCAGCGTCCTAGGCGGGGATAACATTCAGTACTTC
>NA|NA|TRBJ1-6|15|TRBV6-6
CASKPQGTYNSPLHF
TGTGCCAGCAAACCTCAGGGGACCTATAATTCACCCCTCCACTTT
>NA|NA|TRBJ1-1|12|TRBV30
CAWSVLGRGAFF
TGTGCCTGGAGTGTACTAGGGCGGGGGGCTTTCTTT
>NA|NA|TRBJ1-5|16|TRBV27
CASSLFSGLKNQPQHF
TGTGCCAGCAGTTTATTTTCGGGGTTGAAAAATCAGCCCCAGCATTTT
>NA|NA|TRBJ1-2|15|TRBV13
CASSQGRSANYGYTF
TGTGCCAGCAGCCAGGGACGTTCCGCTAACTATGGCTACACCTTC
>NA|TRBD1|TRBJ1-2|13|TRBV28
CATRDRDIYGYTF
TGTGCCACGCGGGACAGGGACATCTATGGCTACACCTTC
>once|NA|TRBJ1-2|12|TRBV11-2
CASSYGGGGYTF
TGTGCCAGCAGTTACGGAGGGGGTGGCTACACCTTC
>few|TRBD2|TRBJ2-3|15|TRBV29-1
CSVDETSGVADTQYF
TGCAGCGTTGACGAGACTAGCGGGGTGGCAGATACGCAGTATTTT
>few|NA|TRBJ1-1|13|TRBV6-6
CASSYLGEPEAFF
TGTGCCAGCAGTTACTTGGGGGAACCTGAAGCTTTCTTT
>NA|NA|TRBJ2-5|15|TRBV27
CASSLMRGAQETQYF
TGTGCCAGCAGTTTAATGAGAGGGGCCCAAGAGACCCAGTACTTC
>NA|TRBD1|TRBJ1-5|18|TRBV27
CASSSDRWRIYSNQPQHF
TGTGCCAGCAGCTCGGACAGGTGGAGGATATATAGCAATCAGCCCCAGCATTTT
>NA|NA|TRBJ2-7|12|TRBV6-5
CASSYSGSEQYF
TGTGCCAGCAGTTACTCCGGGAGCGAGCAGTACTTC
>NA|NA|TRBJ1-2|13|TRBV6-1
CASSEAEAVGYTF
TGTGCCAGCAGTGAAGCCGAGGCGGTCGGCTACACCTTC
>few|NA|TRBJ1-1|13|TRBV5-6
CASSLAVGTEAFF
TGTGCCAGCAGCTTGGCAGTTGGGACTGAAGCTTTCTTT
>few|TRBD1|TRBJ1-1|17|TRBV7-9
CASRVAGGVGMNTEAFF
TGTGCCAGCAGAGTGGCAGGGGGAGTTGGCATGAACACTGAAGCTTTCTTT
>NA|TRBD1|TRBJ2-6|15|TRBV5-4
CAGGQGASGANVLTF
TGTGCCGGGGGACAGGGGGCTTCTGGGGCCAACGTCCTGACTTTC